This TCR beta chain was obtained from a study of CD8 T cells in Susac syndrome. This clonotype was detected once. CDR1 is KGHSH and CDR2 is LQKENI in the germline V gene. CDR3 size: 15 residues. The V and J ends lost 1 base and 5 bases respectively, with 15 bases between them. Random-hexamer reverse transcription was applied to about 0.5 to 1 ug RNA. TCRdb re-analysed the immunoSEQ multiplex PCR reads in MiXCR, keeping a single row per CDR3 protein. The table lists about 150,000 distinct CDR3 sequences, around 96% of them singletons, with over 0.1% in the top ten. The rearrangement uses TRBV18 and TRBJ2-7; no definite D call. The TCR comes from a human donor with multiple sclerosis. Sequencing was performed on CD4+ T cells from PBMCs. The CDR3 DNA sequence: TGTGCCAGCTCACCACTGATGGCAGTACGACACGAGCAGTACTTC. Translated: CASSPLMAVRHEQYF.